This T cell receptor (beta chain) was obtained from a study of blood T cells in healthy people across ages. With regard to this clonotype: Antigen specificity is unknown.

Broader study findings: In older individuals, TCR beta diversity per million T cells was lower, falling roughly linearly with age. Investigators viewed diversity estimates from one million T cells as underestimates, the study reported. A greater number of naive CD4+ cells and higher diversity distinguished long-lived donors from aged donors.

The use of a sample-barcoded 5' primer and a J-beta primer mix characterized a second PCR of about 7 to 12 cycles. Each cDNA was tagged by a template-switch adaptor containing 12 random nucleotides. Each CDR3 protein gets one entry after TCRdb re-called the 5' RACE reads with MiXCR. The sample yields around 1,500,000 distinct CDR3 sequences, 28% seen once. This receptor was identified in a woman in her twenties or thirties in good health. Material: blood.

CDR3: CASSSQPRDRILNTGELFF. DNA for the CDR3: TGTGCCAGCAGTTCCCAACCGAGAGACAGGATCTTGAACACCGGGGAGCTGTTTTTT. The V and J genes are TRBV12-3 or TRBV12-4 and TRBJ2-2; possibly TRBD1 for D (6 bases). V was cut by 4 bases and J by 1 base, with 22 bases left in between. This CDR3 is built from 19 residues.